What follows are 20 T cell receptor beta chains derived from one specimen sequenced in a study of vaccination and CD4 T cells after COVID-19. Sequence data for DNA of cultured CD4+ T cells were generated by the Oncomine TCR Beta short-read assay. TCRdb itself ran the PCR reads through MiXCR, one entry per CDR3 protein. The repertoire consists of roughly 9,600 distinct CDR3 sequences, with less than 40% occurring once and the leading ten covering under 35%. The treatment was: approximately nine-day PBMC culture with coronavirus spike peptide pools or control peptides (ViraFEST assay). Pre-COVID-19 pandemic sampling (2011-2018) yielded the unexposed donor's CD4+ T cells. Antigen specificity for these receptors is unknown. The sample was CD4+ T cells from blood, cultured in vitro. These receptors originate from a human donor in good health.

On this clonotype: The conserved phenylalanine or tryptophan is not found at the CDR3 terminus, so this likely reflects a read error. This sequence joins TRBV6-1 and TRBJ2-2; 7 nucleotides align to TRBD1. The germline V gene has CDR1 MNHNS and CDR2 SASEGT. There are 14 residues in the CDR3. Trimming removed 9 bases from V and 4 bases from J; junction bases left unmatched: 8. CDR3 in amino acids: CARARGLGTGELFS. CDR3 bases: TGTGCCAGGGCCAGGGGGTTAGGCACCGGGGAGCTGTTTTCT.

This clonotype appeared a single time. The V call is TRBV7-8, the J call TRBJ2-7; TRBD1 aligns across 9 bases. The germline gives CDR1 SGHVS, CDR2 FQNEAQ. The CDR3 has 15 amino acids. Trimming took 5 bases from V and 5 from J; bases not matched to a gene: 10. Written as DNA, the CDR3 is TGTGCCAGCAGCCTCCCGGGACAGGGTTTAGACGAGCAGTACTTC. Protein product: CASSLPGQGLDEQYF.

The V gene is TRBV4-1, the J gene TRBJ1-1; TRBD1 agrees at 7 bases. Germline V gene sequence: CDR1 MGHRA, CDR2 YSYEKL. The junction had 7 bases not matched to a gene; V was cut back by 0 bases and J by 0 bases. This CDR3 has 17 residues. The CDR3 spells CASSQEDRADMNTEAFF. In nucleotides, the CDR3 is TGCGCCAGCAGCCAAGAAGACAGGGCAGACATGAACACTGAAGCTTTCTTT.

The chain carries TRBV7-3 and TRBJ1-1; 9 positions agree with TRBD1. The CDR3 runs 19 residues. Germline CDR1 SGHTA, CDR2 FQGTGA. With V trimmed by 1 base and J by 4 bases, 16 bases remained unmatched. CDR3 region: CASSLRGGQGRYRATEAFF. Written as DNA, the CDR3 is TGTGCCAGCAGCTTAAGAGGGGGACAGGGAAGATATAGAGCCACTGAAGCTTTCTTT.

The chain uses TRBV7-8 and TRBJ2-5; D is unresolved. CDR3 length: 13 residues. The germline V gene has CDR1 SGHVS and CDR2 FQNEAQ. The ends were cut back, 5 bases at V and 2 bases at J, with 9 bases in the middle. The CDR3 spells CASSLSLQETQYF. CDR3 in DNA: TGTGCCAGCAGCCTGAGCCTACAAGAGACCCAGTACTTC.

The chain recombines TRBV20-1 with TRBJ2-5, with 9 bases matching TRBD2. With V trimmed by 4 bases and J by 5 bases, 8 bases remained unmatched. This CDR3 spans 14 amino acids. Germline CDR1 is DFQATT and CDR2 is SNEGSKA (reference sequence). Here the CDR3 DNA reads TGCAGTGCTAAAGCGGGGGGTTTAGGTGAGACCCAGTACTTC. This codes for CSAKAGGLGETQYF.

This clonotype has just a few counts. The CDR3 protein is CASSNWDADYNEQFF. In nucleotides, the CDR3 is TGTGCCAGCAGTAATTGGGACGCGGACTACAATGAGCAGTTCTTC. This chain joins TRBV6-1 and TRBJ2-1, with D perhaps TRBD1 or TRBD2 (5 bases each). The CDR3 loop spans 15 amino acids. V was pared by 5 bases and J by 3 bases, with 14 bases between. From germline, CDR1 is MNHNS and CDR2 SASEGT.

This clonotype has a handful of counts. The chain is built from TRBV20-1 and TRBJ1-4; D remains unclear. The V gene lost 3 bases and the J gene lost 12 bases, with 14 bases spanning the gap. Germline lookup yields CDR1 DFQATT and CDR2 SNEGSKA (reference sequence). The CDR3 is made up of 12 amino acids. The CDR3 sequence is CSASRILSELFF. The CDR3 coding sequence is TGCAGTGCTAGTCGGATCCTATCCGAACTGTTTTTT.

The chain links TRBV20-1 to TRBJ2-3; unclear D gene. V dropped 0 bases and J dropped 2 bases, with 15 bases sitting between them. Germline values: CDR1 DFQATT, CDR2 SNEGSKA (reference sequence). The CDR3 consists of 16 residues. The CDR3 region is CSARDLWDTDTDTQYF. CDR3 DNA sequence: TGCAGTGCTAGAGATCTTTGGGATACAGACACAGATACGCAGTATTTT.

This clonotype has just a few counts. The chain recombines TRBV20-1 with TRBJ1-1; the D gene is possibly TRBD1 (5 bases). The CDR3 is made up of 14 amino acids. V gave up 3 bases and J gave up 10 bases, with 21 bases separating them. The germline gives CDR1 DFQATT, CDR2 SNEGSKA (reference sequence). The CDR3 DNA sequence: TGCAGTGCTAGGGATCCAGGGAGTCATCCCTTAGCTTTCTTT. Its protein is CSARDPGSHPLAFF.

The rearrangement links TRBV11-1 to TRBJ2-7; D perhaps matches TRBD1 (6 bases). The V end was cut by 6 bases, the J end by 0 bases, with 12 bases between. The CDR3 contains 14 residues. Germline CDR1 is SGHAT and CDR2 is FQDESV (reference sequence). CDR3 DNA: TGTGCCAGCAGTCCGAACAGGGACTCCTACGAGCAGTACTTC. Protein sequence: CASSPNRDSYEQYF. Full variable domain (outside the CDR3, taken from reference TRBV11-1 and TRBJ2-7): EAEVAQSPRYKITEKSQAVAFWCDPISGHATLYWYRQILGQGPELLVQFQDESVVDDSQLPKDRFSAERLKGVDSTLKIQPAELGDSAMYLCASSPNRDSYEQYFGPGTRLTVT.

This clonotype is medium-sized. The gene calls are TRBV7-3 and TRBJ1-1; TRBD1 might be the D (5 bases). The CDR3 extends over 13 amino acids. Germline V gene sequence: CDR1 SGHTA, CDR2 FQGTGA. Trimming left V 5 bases short and J 1 base short, with 8 bases between. CDR3 coding DNA: TGTGCCAGCAGCAACGGGGGGAACACTGAAGCTTTCTTT. Translating gives CASSNGGNTEAFF. The whole variable domain, remainder taken from reference TRBV7-3 and TRBJ1-1, is GAGVSQTPSNKVTEKGKYVELRCDPISGHTALYWYRQSLGQGPEFLIYFQGTGAADDSGLPNDRFFAVRPEGSVSTLKIQRTERGDSAVYLCASSNGGNTEAFFGQGTRLTVV.

Turning to this clonotype: A much larger clone differs from this one at a single base, so this may be a read error. V is TRBV10-2 and J is TRBJ2-3; D is unresolved. The CDR3 has 11 residues. Germline V gives CDR1 WSHSY, CDR2 SAAADI. CDR3 loop: CASSFADMQYF. For the CDR3, the DNA is TGCGCCAGCAGTTTCGCAGATATGCAGTATTTT.

This clonotype has a single count. The V gene is TRBV5-1, the J gene TRBJ2-7; D is unclear. The CDR3 has 13 residues. V lost 0 bases and J lost 6, with 10 bases in between. CDR1 and CDR2 from the germline V gene are SGHRS and YFSETQ. The CDR3 here is CASSLALHGEQYF. CDR3 nucleotide sequence: TGCGCCAGCAGCTTGGCTCTACATGGCGAGCAGTACTTC.

J is TRBJ1-1 and V is TRBV4-3; 10 bases match TRBD1. J lost 4 bases, V lost 1 base, and 3 bases had no gene match. The CDR3 spans 15 residues. Germline CDR1 LGHNA, CDR2 YSLEER. The CDR3 DNA follows: TGCGCCAGCAGCCAAGGGGGACAGGGGATCACTGAAGCTTTCTTT. Its protein product is CASSQGGQGITEAFF.

The chain combines TRBV7-9 with TRBJ2-1; 10 nucleotides match TRBD1. The CDR3 is 13 residues long. V shed 4 bases, J shed 6 bases, and the junction held 0 bases outside the gene matches. Germline CDR1 and CDR2: SEHNR and FQNEAQ (reference sequence). In nucleotides, the CDR3 is TGTGCCAGCAGCTGGACAGGGGGCAATGAGCAGTTCTTC. It translates to CASSWTGGNEQFF.

The chain has TRBV6-2 or TRBV6-3 and TRBJ2-7; D unclear. The CDR3 has 15 residues. Trimming removed 0 bases from V and 4 bases from J, with 13 bases in between. From germline, CDR1 is MNHEY and CDR2 SVGEGT. The CDR3 DNA sequence: TGTGCCAGCAGTTACTCACGAGGAGTGGGGTACGAGCAGTACTTC. It encodes CASSYSRGVGYEQYF.

This clonotype came up a few times. The V gene is TRBV2, the J gene TRBJ1-1, with D maybe TRBD1 (5 bases). Germline V gives CDR1 SNHLY, CDR2 FYNNEI. CDR3 length: 12 amino acids. The germline V and J ends were trimmed by 7 bases and 6 bases, with 12 bases remaining between them. The CDR3 bases are TGTGCCAGCATCGGAGGGGTGGCTGAAGCTTTCTTT. This encodes CASIGGVAEAFF.

This clonotype was observed a handful of times. The chain recombines TRBV6-5 with TRBJ1-1; D unresolved. From germline, CDR1 is MNHEY and CDR2 SVGAGI. The CDR3 is 12 residues long. The ends were cut back, 4 bases at V and 5 bases at J, with 8 bases in the middle. This CDR3 is CASSSRVTEAFF. DNA for the CDR3: TGTGCCAGCAGTTCAAGGGTAACTGAAGCTTTCTTT.

The rearrangement joins TRBV7-2 to TRBJ2-5, with D maybe TRBD2 (6 bases). In germline, CDR1 is SGHTA, CDR2 FQGNSA. This CDR3 is 13 amino acids long. V was clipped by 5 bases and J by 4 bases, with 11 bases between them. The CDR3 DNA reads as TGTGCCAGCAGCAGGGGACTCGGAGAGACCCAGTACTTC. Protein: CASSRGLGETQYF.